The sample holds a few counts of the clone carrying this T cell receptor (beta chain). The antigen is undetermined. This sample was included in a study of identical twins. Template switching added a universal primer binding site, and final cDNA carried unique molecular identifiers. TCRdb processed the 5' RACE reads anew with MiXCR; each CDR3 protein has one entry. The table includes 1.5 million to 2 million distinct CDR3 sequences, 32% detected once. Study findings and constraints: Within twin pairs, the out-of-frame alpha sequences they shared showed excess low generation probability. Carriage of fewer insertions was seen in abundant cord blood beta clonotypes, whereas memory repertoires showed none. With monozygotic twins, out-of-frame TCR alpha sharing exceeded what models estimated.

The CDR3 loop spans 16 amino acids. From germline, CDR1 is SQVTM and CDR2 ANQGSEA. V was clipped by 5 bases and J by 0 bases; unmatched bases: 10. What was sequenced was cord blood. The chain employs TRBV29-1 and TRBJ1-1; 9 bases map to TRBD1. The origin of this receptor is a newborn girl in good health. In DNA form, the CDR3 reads TGCAGCGTTTGCCGGGACAGGGTCGGCATGAACACTGAAGCTTTCTTT. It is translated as CSVCRDRVGMNTEAFF.